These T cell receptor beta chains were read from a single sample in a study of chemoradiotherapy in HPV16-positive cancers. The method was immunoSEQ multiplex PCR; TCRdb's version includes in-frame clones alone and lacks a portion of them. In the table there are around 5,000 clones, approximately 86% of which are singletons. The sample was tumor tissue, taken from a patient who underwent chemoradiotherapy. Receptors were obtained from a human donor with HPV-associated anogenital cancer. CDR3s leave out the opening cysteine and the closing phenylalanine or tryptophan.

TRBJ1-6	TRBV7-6	ASSLGGSYNSPLH
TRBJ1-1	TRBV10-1	ASSETVNTEAF
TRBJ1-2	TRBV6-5	ASRLEAASPYT
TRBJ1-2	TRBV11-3	ASTRYGYT
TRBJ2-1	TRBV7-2	ASRSDGLEYNEQF
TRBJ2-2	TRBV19	ASSGGLAGWVAGELF
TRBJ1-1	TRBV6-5	ASRETVNTEAF
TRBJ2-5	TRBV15	ATSSGGGAAETQY
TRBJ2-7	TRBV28	ASSPPERSLYEQY
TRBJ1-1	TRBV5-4	ASSLEGKMNTEAF
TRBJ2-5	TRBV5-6	ASSFPTSGGQETQY
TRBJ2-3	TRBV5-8	ASSFSGGVSTDTQY
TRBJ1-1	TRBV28	ASIEGRSNTEAF
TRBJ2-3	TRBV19	ASSMTGGDTQY
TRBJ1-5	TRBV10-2	ASSLNEYQPQH
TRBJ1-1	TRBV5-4	ASRGRGETEAF
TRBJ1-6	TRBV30	AYRGGGGSPLH
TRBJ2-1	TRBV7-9	ASSLITSGNNEQF
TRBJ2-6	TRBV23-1	ASTQQSRANVLT
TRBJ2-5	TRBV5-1	ASSSGLDRETQY
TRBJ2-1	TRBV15	ATSRDRSPDNEQF
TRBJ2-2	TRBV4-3	ASSQGQGGTGELF
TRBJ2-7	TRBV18	ASSPNGGAEYEQY
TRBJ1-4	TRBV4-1	ASSHAFGEKLF
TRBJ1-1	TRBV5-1	ASSLAGQTTEAF
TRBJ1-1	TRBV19	ASSGSGDTEAF
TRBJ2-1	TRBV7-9	ASSLDGLGKGEQF
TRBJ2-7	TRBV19	ASSLTPGEQY
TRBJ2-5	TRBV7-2	ASSLSHAEETQY
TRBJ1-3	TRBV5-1	ASSLEGGNTIY
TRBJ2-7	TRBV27	ASSPYGFSLAYEQY
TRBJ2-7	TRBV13	ATARGGQKQY
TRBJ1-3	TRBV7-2	ASSPLGPNSGNTIY
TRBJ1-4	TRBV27	ASGQQGLNEKLF
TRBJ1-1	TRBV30	AWSVTVNTEAF
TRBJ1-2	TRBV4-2	ASSQRAGDGVYGYT
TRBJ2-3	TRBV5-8	ASSLGPGRTDTQY
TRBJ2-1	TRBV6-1	ASPPGEGALNEQF
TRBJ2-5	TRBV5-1	ASSSDGRGFQETQY
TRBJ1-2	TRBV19	ASSIGVEANYGYT
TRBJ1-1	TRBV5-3	ARSFRGPMNTEAF
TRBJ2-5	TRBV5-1	ASNLGGNQETQY
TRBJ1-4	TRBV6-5	ASRPFWQGGEKLF
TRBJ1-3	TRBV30	AWSVRVMDTIY
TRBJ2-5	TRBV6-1	ASSELAGGPETQY
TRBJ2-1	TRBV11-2	ASSGPAGFSYNEQF
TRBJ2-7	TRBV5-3	ARSCLAANSYEQY
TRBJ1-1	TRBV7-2	ASSLALAGAEAF
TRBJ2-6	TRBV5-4	ASSPVFHSGANVLT
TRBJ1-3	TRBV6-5	ASSYRALPSGNTIY
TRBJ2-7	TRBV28	ASISQEAGVSYEQY
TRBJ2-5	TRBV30	AWARRGRETQY
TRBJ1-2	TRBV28	ASSLRDFGYT
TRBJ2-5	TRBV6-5	ASSYPQGSWETQY
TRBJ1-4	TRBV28	ASSLQNRGEKLF